The present entry profiles one T cell receptor (beta chain) with its context. Its antigen is currently unknown. The sample comes from a study of T cell responses to AZD1222 COVID-19 vaccine. Study-wide context: Analyses pooled second doses at about 4 or about 12 weeks. The study, taken as a whole, reports: CD4 TCRs covered the whole spike, strongest at regions 160-218 and 743-854. The donors showed a predominance of white British ancestry and of females, with possible underestimation of clonal diversity. Targets within unmutated variant regions were reportedly found for nearly half of spike-specific TCRs.

The method was immunoSEQ multiplex PCR; TCRdb's version includes in-frame clones alone and lacks a portion of them. The sample contains about 180,000 clones, about 89% of which appear only once. The receptor was isolated from an adult in good health. Sequenced material: peripheral blood, taken on day 0 of AZD1222 vaccination.

CDR3 sequence (DNA): TGTGCCAGCAGCGGAAGGGAGACCCAGTACTTC. Amino acids: CASSGRETQYF. The chain joins TRBV2 to TRBJ2-5; D gene ambiguous. Between the trimmed V and J ends, which lost 6 bases and 5 bases, there was a span of 7 bases. The germline V gene has CDR1 SNHLY and CDR2 FYNNEI. This CDR3 is 11 amino acids long.